This TCR beta chain was observed in a study of T cell repertoires in cytomegalovirus infection. Overall study context: Recently identified HLA-C-restricted CMV epitopes and well-studied HLA-B-restricted CMV epitopes were used by the study. The public TCR beta signatures pointed to both CMV infection and matching HLA type.

Germline assignment: CDR1 SGHTA and CDR2 FQGNSA. V shed 0 bases and J shed 8 bases, with 16 bases lying between them. CDR3 length equals 15 residues. Findings and caveats of the study: Dominant in the ex vivo response were TCR beta clonotypes restricted by HLA-C and specific for CMV. Of the TCR beta families, the public ones yielded a cumulative frequency that identified carriers of CMV plus the relevant HLA.

Details on this clonotype: The antigen is not known.

TCRdb re-called the reads with MiXCR, one entry per CDR3 protein. This table has around 540,000 distinct CDR3 sequences, 25% to 35% appearing once. The rearrangement uses TRBV7-2 and TRBJ1-2, with D possibly being TRBD1 (6 bases). The sequence was collected from a human donor in good health (CMV status not recorded). Some clones in this sample may be carry-over from other donors' samples. The material was cultured PBMCs, obtained from culture after CMV antigen stimulation. The CDR3 reads CASSLAVVGASGYTF. CDR3 DNA: TGTGCCAGCAGCTTAGCGGTCGTGGGGGCATCGGGCTACACCTTC.